Presented here are 9 T cell receptor beta chains from one specimen sequenced in a study of Ad26.COV2.S vaccination and SARS-CoV-2 variants. Sequencing was performed with immunoSEQ multiplex PCR; in TCRdb, only in-frame clones are kept and a portion is missing. The table shows under 150,000 clones, with 70% to 90% occurring only once. This specimen was peripheral blood, taken after recovery from COVID-19. The receptor set was obtained from a human donor who had recovered from COVID-19.

CDR3: CASSSGLALDTQYF. As DNA, the CDR3 is TGTGCCAGCAGCTCGGGACTAGCATTAGATACGCAGTATTTT. The V gene is TRBV11-3, the J gene TRBJ2-3, with TRBD2 matching 9 bases. The CDR3 length is 14 residues. In germline, CDR1 is SGHNT, CDR2 YENEEA. Trimming at V came to 4 bases and at J to 5 bases, leaving 4 bases not matched to a gene.

This clone showed up just a few times. An end of the junction differs from the germline gene, which may be a read error. The chain carries TRBV7-7 and TRBJ2-7; D tentatively reads TRBD1 or TRBD2 (5 bases each). The CDR3 runs 15 residues. In germline, CDR1 is SSHAT, CDR2 FNYEAQ (reference sequence). CDR3 loop: CASSLRIGTNYEQYF. The DNA for the CDR3 is TGTGCTAGCAGCTTGCGGATTGGGACCAACTACGAGCAGTACTTC.

The chain has TRBV28 and TRBJ2-5, with D possibly TRBD1 on 5 matching bases. There are 14 residues in the CDR3. Germline lookup yields CDR1 MDHEN and CDR2 SYDVKM. Trimming removed 5 bases at V and 2 bases at J, with 12 bases between. In DNA form, the CDR3 reads TGTGCCAGCAGTAGGGGCGACAGACAAGAGACCCAGTACTTC. Residues: CASSRGDRQETQYF.

This chain connects TRBV7-9 to TRBJ1-2; 9 nucleotides match TRBD1. With 2 bases clipped from V and 4 bases from J, the junction kept 5 bases outside the gene matches. The CDR3 length is 15 residues. CDR1 and CDR2 from the germline V gene are SEHNR and FQNEAQ (reference sequence). The CDR3 DNA reads TGTGCCAGCAGCTTAATGGGACAGGGCGGCTATGGCTACACCTTC. It translates to CASSLMGQGGYGYTF.

The J gene is TRBJ2-7, the V gene TRBV5-6, with D perhaps TRBD2 (5 bases). The germline V gene has CDR1 SGHDT and CDR2 YYEEEE. This CDR3 comprises 15 residues. The V end lost 4 bases, the J end lost 0 bases, and 14 bases lay between the germline ends. The DNA of the CDR3 is TGTGCCAGCAGCCCCGGGATCCAAAGCTCCTACGAGCAGTACTTC. Translated: CASSPGIQSSYEQYF.

The chain employs TRBV30 and TRBJ1-5; no clear D gene. V lost 0 bases, J lost 4 bases, and 7 bases lay in between. The germline V gene encodes CDR1 GTSNPN and CDR2 SVGIG (reference sequence). CDR3 length: 13 amino acids. The CDR3 region has the DNA TGTGCCTGGAGTGTAGGCGGGAATCAGCCCCAGCATTTT. Its translation: CAWSVGGNQPQHF.

This clone was observed once. This chain joins TRBV6-5 and TRBJ1-1; a possible D gene is TRBD1 (5 bases). This CDR3 comprises 14 residues. The germline V and J ends were trimmed by 6 bases and 4 bases, with 15 bases remaining between them. Germline-derived CDR1 and CDR2 are MNHEY and SVGAGI. CDR3 sequence reads: CASRPGARGTEAFF. The CDR3 region has the DNA TGTGCCAGCAGACCCGGGGCTCGCGGCACTGAAGCTTTCTTT.

The chain employs TRBV19 and TRBJ2-1; no clear D gene. The CDR3 runs to 13 residues. From germline, CDR1 is LNHDA and CDR2 SQIVND (reference sequence). Trimming cost V 6 bases and J 7 bases, with 13 bases left between them. CDR3 amino acids: CASSLTLANEQFF. CDR3 bases: TGTGCCAGTAGCCTTACTTTGGCTAATGAGCAGTTCTTC.

CDR3 sequence reads: CASSWGYEQYF. As DNA, the CDR3 is TGTGCCAGCAGCTGGGGGTACGAGCAGTACTTC. The chain employs TRBV11-2 and TRBJ2-7; the D call may be TRBD1 or TRBD2 (5 bases each). V dropped 4 bases and J dropped 4 bases, with 5 bases sitting between them. The CDR3 is 11 amino acids. Germline CDR1 SGHAT, CDR2 FQNNGV.